This T cell receptor (beta chain) derives from a study of spatial heterogeneity in lung cancer. One entry per CDR3 protein results from TCRdb running MiXCR on the 5' RACE reads. The sample lists tens of thousands of distinct CDR3 sequences, roughly 15% occurring once. This CDR3 contains 13 residues. Germline loops: CDR1 LGHNA, CDR2 YSLEER. V lost 3 bases and J 8 bases, leaving 11 bases between the germline ends. Time point described: sample taken at primary tumor resection. This specimen consisted of PBMCs, obtained at surgery. The gene calls are TRBV4-3 and TRBJ2-4; D is undetermined. The TCR originated in a male donor with early-stage non-small cell lung cancer. CDR3: CASSHQIEDIQYF. The CDR3 DNA follows: TGCGCCAGCAGCCATCAGATCGAAGACATTCAGTACTTC.